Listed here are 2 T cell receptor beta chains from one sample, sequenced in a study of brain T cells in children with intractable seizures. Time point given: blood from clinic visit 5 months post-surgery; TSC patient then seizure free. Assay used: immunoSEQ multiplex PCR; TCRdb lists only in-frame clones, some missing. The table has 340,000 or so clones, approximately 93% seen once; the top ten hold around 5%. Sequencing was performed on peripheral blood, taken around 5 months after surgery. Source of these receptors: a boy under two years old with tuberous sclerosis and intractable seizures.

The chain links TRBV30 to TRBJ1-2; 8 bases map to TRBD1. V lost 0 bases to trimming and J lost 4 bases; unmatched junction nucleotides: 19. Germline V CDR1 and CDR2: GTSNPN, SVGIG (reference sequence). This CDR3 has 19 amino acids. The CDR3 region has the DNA TGTGCCTGGAGTGTATACCCATTAGGGACAGGCAGACTCTTCTATGGCTACACCTTC. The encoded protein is CAWSVYPLGTGRLFYGYTF.

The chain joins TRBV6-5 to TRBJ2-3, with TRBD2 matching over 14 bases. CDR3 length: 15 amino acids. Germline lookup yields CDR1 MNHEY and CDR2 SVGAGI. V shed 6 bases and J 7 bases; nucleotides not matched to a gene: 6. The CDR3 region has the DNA TGTGCCAGCAGCCCCGGGACTAGCGGGGGTAATACGCAGTATTTT. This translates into CASSPGTSGGNTQYF.